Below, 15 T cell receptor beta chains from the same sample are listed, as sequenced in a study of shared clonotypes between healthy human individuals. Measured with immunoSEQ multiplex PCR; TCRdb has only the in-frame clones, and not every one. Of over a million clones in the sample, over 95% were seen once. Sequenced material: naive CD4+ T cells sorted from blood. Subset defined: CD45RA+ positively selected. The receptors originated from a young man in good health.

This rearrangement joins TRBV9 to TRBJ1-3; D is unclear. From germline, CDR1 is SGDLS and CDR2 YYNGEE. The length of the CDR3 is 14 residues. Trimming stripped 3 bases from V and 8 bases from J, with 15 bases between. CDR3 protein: CASSARGRMDTIYF. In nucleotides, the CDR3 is TGTGCCAGCAGCGCCCGCGGGCGAATGGACACCATATATTTT.

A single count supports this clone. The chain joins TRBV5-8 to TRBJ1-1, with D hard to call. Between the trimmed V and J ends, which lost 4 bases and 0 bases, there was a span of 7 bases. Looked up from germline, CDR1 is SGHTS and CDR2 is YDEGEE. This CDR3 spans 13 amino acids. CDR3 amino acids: CASSLSMNTEAFF. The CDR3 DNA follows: TGTGCCAGCAGCCTTTCAATGAACACTGAAGCTTTCTTT.

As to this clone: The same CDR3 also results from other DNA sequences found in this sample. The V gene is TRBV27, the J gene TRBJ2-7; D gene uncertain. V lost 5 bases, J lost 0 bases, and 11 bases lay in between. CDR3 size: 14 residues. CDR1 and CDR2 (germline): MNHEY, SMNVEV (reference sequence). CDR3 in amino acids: CASSPRLDSYEQYF. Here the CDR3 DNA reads TGTGCCAGCAGTCCCAGGTTAGACTCCTACGAGCAGTACTTC.

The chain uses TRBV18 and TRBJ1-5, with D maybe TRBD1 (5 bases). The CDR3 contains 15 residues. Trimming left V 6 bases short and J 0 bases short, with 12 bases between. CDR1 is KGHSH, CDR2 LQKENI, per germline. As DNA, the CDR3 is TGTGCCAGCTCCCGGGGGATCTATAGCAATCAGCCCCAGCATTTT. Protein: CASSRGIYSNQPQHF.

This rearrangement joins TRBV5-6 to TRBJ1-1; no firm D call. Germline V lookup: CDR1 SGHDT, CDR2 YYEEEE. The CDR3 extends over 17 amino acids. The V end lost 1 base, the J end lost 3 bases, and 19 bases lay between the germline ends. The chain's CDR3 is CASSLSLAQPGHTEAFF. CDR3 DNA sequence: TGTGCCAGCAGCTTGTCGCTAGCGCAGCCCGGACACACTGAAGCTTTCTTT.

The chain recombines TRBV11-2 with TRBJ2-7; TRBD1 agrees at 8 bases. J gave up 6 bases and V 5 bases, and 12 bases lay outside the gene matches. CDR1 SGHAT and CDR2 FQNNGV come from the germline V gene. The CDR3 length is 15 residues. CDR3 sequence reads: CASSPRTGMGLEQYF. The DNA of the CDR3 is TGTGCCAGCAGCCCCCGGACAGGGATGGGGCTCGAGCAGTACTTC.

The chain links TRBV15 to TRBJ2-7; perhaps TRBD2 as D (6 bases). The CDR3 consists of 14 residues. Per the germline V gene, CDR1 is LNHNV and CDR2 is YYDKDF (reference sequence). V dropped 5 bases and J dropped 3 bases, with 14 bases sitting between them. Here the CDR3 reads CATSVGTPFYEQYF. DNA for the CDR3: TGTGCCACCAGCGTCGGGACTCCCTTCTACGAGCAGTACTTC.

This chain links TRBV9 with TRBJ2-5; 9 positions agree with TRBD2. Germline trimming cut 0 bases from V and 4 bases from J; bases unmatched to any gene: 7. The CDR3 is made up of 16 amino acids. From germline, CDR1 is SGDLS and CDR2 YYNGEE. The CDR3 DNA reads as TGTGCCAGCAGCGTAGCTCAAGGCGGGAGGGGAGAGACCCAGTACTTC. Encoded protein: CASSVAQGGRGETQYF.

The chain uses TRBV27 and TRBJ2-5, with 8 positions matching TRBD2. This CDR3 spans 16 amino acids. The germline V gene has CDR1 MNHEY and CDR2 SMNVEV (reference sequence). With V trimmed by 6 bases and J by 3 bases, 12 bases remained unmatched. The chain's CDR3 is CASRSIGGAAKETQYF. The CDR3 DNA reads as TGTGCCAGCAGATCGATCGGGGGGGCGGCCAAAGAGACCCAGTACTTC.

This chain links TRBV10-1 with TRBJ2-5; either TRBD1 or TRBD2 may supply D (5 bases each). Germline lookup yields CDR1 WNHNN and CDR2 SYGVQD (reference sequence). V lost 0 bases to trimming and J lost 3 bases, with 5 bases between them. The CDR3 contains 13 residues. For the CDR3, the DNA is TGCGCCAGCAGTGAGTCGGGGGAAGAGACCCAGTACTTC. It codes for CASSESGEETQYF.

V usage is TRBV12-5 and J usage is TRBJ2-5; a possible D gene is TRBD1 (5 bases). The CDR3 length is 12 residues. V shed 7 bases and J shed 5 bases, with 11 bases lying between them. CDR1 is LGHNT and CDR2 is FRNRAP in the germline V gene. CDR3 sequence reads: CASATSGETQYF. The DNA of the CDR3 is TGTGCTAGTGCCACGTCAGGGGAGACCCAGTACTTC. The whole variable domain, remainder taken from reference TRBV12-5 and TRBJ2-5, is DARVTQTPRHKVTEMGQEVTMRCQPILGHNTVFWYRQTMMQGLELLAYFRNRAPLDDSGMPKDRFSAEMPDATLATLKIQPSEPRDSAVYFCASATSGETQYFGPGTRLLVL.

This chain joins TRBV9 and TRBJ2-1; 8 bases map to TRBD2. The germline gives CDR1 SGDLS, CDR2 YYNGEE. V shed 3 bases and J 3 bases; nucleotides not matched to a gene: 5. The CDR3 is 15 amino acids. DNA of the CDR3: TGTGCCAGCAGCGCCTCTAGCGGGTTCTACAATGAGCAGTTCTTC. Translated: CASSASSGFYNEQFF.

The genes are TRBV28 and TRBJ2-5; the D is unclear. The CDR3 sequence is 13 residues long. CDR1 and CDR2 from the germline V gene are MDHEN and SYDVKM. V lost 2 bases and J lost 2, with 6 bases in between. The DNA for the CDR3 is TGTGCCAGCAGTTTAGGCAAGCAAGAGACCCAGTACTTC. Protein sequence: CASSLGKQETQYF.

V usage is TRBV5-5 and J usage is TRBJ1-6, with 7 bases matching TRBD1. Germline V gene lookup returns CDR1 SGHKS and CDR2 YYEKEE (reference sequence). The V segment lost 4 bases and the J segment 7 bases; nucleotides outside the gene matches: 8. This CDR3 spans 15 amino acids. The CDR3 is CASSAGQLSNSPLHF. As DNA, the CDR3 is TGTGCCAGCAGCGCGGGACAGCTTTCCAATTCACCCCTCCACTTT.

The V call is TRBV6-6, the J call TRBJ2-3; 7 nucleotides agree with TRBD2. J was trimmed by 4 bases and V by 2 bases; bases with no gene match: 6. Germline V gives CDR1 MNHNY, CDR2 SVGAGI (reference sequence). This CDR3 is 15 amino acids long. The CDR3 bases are TGTGCCAGCAGTTACCGGGACTACGGTTCAGATACGCAGTATTTT. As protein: CASSYRDYGSDTQYF.